This paragraph covers one T cell receptor beta chain sequence. CDR3 length: 18 amino acids. The germline V and J ends were trimmed by 6 bases and 0 bases, with 18 bases remaining between them. Germline V CDR1 and CDR2: SEHNR, FQNEAQ (reference sequence). The entry originates in a study of blood T cell repertoires in COVID-19. Overall study context: The study drew acute and convalescent COVID-19 samples from the United States, Italy and Spain. Sources were T cells, B-cell-depleted T cells, or PBMCs; the material itself was cDNA or gDNA.

Seattle cases were enrolled at active infection and followed longitudinally. The authors' processing: Amplification of reference gene primers provided the estimated nucleated cell counts. Libraries were prepared by immunoSEQ multiplex PCR; TCRdb keeps only in-frame clonotypes and omits some of them. V and J calls and clone size are as listed in that table; D and trimming were resolved from the DNA. The sample yields about 210,000 clones, around 85% seen once. The rearrangement uses TRBV7-9 and TRBJ1-6; the D gene is possibly TRBD1 (5 bases). This clonotype was obtained from a middle-aged man with COVID-19, enrolled during active disease. Input material: peripheral blood. This chain's CDR3 is CASSVAGLLSSYNSPLHF. CDR3 DNA sequence: TGTGCCAGCAGTGTAGCGGGGCTACTTAGCTCCTATAATTCACCCCTCCACTTT.